A single sample is the source of the 11 T cell receptor beta chains below, sequenced in a study of CD8 T cells in ankylosing spondylitis. Their target antigens are unknown. Broader study findings: Characteristic, it appeared, of ankylosing spondylitis blood was a TCR beta motif of seven or eight highly homologous variants.

TCRdb reprocessed the 5' RACE reads via MiXCR and lists one record per CDR3 protein. The sample shows approximately 220,000 distinct CDR3 sequences, around 16% of them seen only once. Source material: blood, either unsorted or a sorted T cell fraction (not recorded which). Receptor source: a male donor with ankylosing spondylitis.

This clonotype was seen only once. The chain has TRBV29-1 and TRBJ2-7; 7 nucleotides line up with TRBD1. With 7 bases clipped from V and 2 bases from J, the junction kept 5 bases outside the gene matches. The germline V gene encodes CDR1 SQVTM and CDR2 ANQGSEA. This CDR3 spans 12 amino acids. CDR3 nucleotides: TGCAGCGCCTTGACAGGGCCCTACGAGCAGTACTTC. It yields the protein CSALTGPYEQYF.

This clonotype was observed a few times. The CDR3 DNA follows: TGTGCCAGCAGCTTAGACCACCCCTCGGACACTGAAGCTTTCTTT. Amino acids: CASSLDHPSDTEAFF. The genes are TRBV7-9 and TRBJ1-1; D is unclear. With 1 base removed from V and 3 bases from J, the gap between germline ends came to 12 bases. CDR1 is SEHNR, CDR2 FQNEAQ, per germline (reference sequence). The CDR3 is 15 amino acids.

The rearrangement joins TRBV6-2 or TRBV6-3 to TRBJ1-1; D call uncertain. This CDR3 is 13 amino acids long. The ends were cut back, 0 bases at V and 8 bases at J, with 10 bases in the middle. The germline CDR1 and CDR2 sequences are MNHEY and SVGEGT. The CDR3 is CASSYSSFSEAFF. The CDR3, as DNA: TGTGCCAGCAGTTACTCCTCTTTTTCGGAAGCTTTCTTT.

The gene calls are TRBV5-6 and TRBJ1-2; 8 bases agree with TRBD1. CDR1 and CDR2 (germline): SGHDT, YYEEEE. With V trimmed by 4 bases and J by 5 bases, 19 bases remained unmatched. This CDR3 is 18 amino acids long. The CDR3 DNA sequence: TGTGCCAGCAGCCTGGCAGGTACAGGGGGGGGGCCTCGGTATGGCTACACCTTC. It yields the protein CASSLAGTGGGPRYGYTF.

The gene calls are TRBV9 and TRBJ1-2; D is unclear. Trimming left V 0 bases short and J 3 bases short, with 12 bases between. The CDR3 consists of 15 residues. The germline CDR1 and CDR2 sequences are SGDLS and YYNGEE. The CDR3 DNA reads as TGTGCCAGCAGCGTAGACCTCTCGGGGTACTATGGCTACACCTTC. This codes for CASSVDLSGYYGYTF.

This clonotype appeared a few times. The chain joins TRBV5-1 to TRBJ2-3; 8 bases match TRBD2. The CDR3 is 17 residues long. CDR1 is SGHRS, CDR2 YFSETQ, per germline. V was pared by 4 bases and J by 2 bases, with 12 bases of the junction left unmatched. CDR3: CASSTDPGLDFTDTQYF. In DNA, the CDR3 is TGCGCCAGCAGCACTGACCCGGGACTAGACTTCACAGATACGCAGTATTTT.

The chain has TRBV7-6 and TRBJ1-1; D is uncertain. With 4 bases removed from V and 4 bases from J, the gap between germline ends came to 19 bases. The V gene's germline CDR1 is SGHVS and CDR2 FNYEAQ. The CDR3 is 16 residues long. The CDR3 bases are TGTGCCAGCAGCTCCACCCCGGGAGGGTGGAGCACTGAAGCTTTCTTT. Translated: CASSSTPGGWSTEAFF. The full variable domain, completed using reference TRBV7-6 and TRBJ1-1, is GAGVSQSPRYKVTKRGQDVALRCDPISGHVSLYWYRQALGQGPEFLTYFNYEAQQDKSGLPNDRFSAERPEGSISTLTIQRTEQRDSAMYRCASSSTPGGWSTEAFFGQGTRLTVV.

This clonotype was detected only a few times. The V and J genes are TRBV20-1 and TRBJ2-7, with 9 bases identical to TRBD2. Per the germline V gene, CDR1 is DFQATT and CDR2 is SNEGSKA (reference sequence). The ends lost 1 base at V and 3 bases at J; junction bases unmatched: 4. There are 14 residues in the CDR3. The CDR3 DNA reads as TGCAGTGCTAGAGCTTCTAGCGGGGTCTACGAGCAGTACTTC. Amino acids: CSARASSGVYEQYF.

This chain connects TRBV12-3 or TRBV12-4 to TRBJ1-5, with a possible D match to TRBD1 (5 bases). With 4 bases removed from V and 1 base from J, the gap between germline ends came to 17 bases. The CDR3 is made up of 17 amino acids. CDR3 nucleotide sequence: TGTGCCAGCAGTTCACCCGGGGATGGGGGAAGCAATCAGCCCCAGCATTTT. It specifies CASSSPGDGGSNQPQHF.

This chain uses TRBV5-1 with TRBJ2-7, with 10 bases lining up with TRBD1. The CDR3 is 15 residues long. V shed 4 bases, J shed 6 bases, and the junction held 10 bases outside the gene matches. Germline V gives CDR1 SGHRS, CDR2 YFSETQ. Here the CDR3 reads CASSLGTGAFAEQYF. DNA of the CDR3: TGCGCCAGCAGCCTGGGGACAGGGGCGTTTGCCGAGCAGTACTTC.

This clonotype appeared a few times. The V and J genes are TRBV5-5 and TRBJ2-1; no definite D call. Germline CDR1 SGHKS, CDR2 YYEKEE (reference sequence). CDR3 length equals 13 residues. The V end was cut by 0 bases, the J end by 8 bases, with 9 bases between. The CDR3 DNA reads as TGTGCCAGCAGCTTGGGGGGTTTGGATGAGCAGTTCTTC. This sequence encodes CASSLGGLDEQFF. Full variable domain (outside the CDR3, taken from reference TRBV5-5 and TRBJ2-1): DAGVTQSPTHLIKTRGQQVTLRCSPISGHKSVSWYQQVLGQGPQFIFQYYEKEERGRGNFPDRFSARQFPNYSSELNVNALLLGDSALYLCASSLGGLDEQFFGPGTRLTVL.